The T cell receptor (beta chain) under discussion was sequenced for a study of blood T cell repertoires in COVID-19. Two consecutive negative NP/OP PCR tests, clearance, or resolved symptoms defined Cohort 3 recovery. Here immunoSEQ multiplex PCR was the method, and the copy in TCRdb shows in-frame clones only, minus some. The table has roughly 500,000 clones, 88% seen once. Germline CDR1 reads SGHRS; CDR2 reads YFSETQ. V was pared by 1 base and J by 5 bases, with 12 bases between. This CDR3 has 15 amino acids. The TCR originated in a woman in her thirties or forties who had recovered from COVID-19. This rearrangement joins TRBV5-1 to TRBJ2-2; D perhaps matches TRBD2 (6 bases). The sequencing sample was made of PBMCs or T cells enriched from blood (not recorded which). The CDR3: CASSLNWGGTGELFF. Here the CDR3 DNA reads TGCGCCAGCAGCTTGAACTGGGGAGGAACCGGGGAGCTGTTTTTT. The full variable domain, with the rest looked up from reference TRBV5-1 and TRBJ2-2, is KAGVTQTPRYLIKTRGQQVTLSCSPISGHRSVSWYQQTPGQGLQFLFEYFSETQRNKGNFPGRFSGRQFSNSRSEMNVSTLELGDSALYLCASSLNWGGTGELFFGEGSRLTVL.